The present T cell receptor beta chain was sequenced within a study of kidney transplant recipient with SARS-CoV-2 infection. The CDR3 has 19 residues if both end residues are counted. This clonotype has a count of ten or more. Because the CDR3's place on the DNA is in doubt, the DNA is left out and the CDR3 is given as listed by TCRdb. TCRdb reprocessed the reads via MiXCR and lists one record per CDR3 protein. This table has under 250,000 distinct CDR3 sequences, around 30% appearing once. The chain carries TRBV7-5 and TRBJ1-2. TRBV7-5 represents a pseudogene. Material: a blood sample, obtained at baseline and on approximately day 120 from a kidney transplant recipient. The sequence came from a male patient aged 30 to 39 who had COVID-19 and was a kidney transplant recipient. The T cells may partly be graft donor cells. CDR3 sequence: CISVPEDHYEVGKTYGYTF.